The 25 T cell receptor beta chains below all came from one sample that was sequenced in a study of cytomegalovirus exposure and HLA in healthy donors listed by TCRdb under 2017. Library prep was done by the immunoSEQ multiplex PCR assay. The multiplex PCR relied on a mix of 60 forward primers for TCR Vbeta segments and 13 reverse primers for TCR Jbeta segments. Here the immuneACCESS table is served through TCRdb, limited to in-frame sequences with V and J called. Missing clones are a known gap in these copies; in checked studies unresolved V genes cover under half, and the rest lacks a known reason. A total of roughly 160,000 clones appear in this sample, around 76% of them only once. The ten largest clonotypes hold over 1.2% of the sample. The sequencing sample was made of PBMCs. The receptors come from a man in his fifties or sixties in good health and CMV-seronegative.

This chain joins TRBV28 and TRBJ1-2; D might be TRBD1 (6 bases). The CDR3 has 17 amino acids. Germline V lookup: CDR1 MDHEN, CDR2 SYDVKM. With 0 bases removed from V and 9 bases from J, the gap between germline ends came to 23 bases. The DNA of the CDR3 is TGTGCCAGCAGTTTATGGGGGGCGGGGGGCAGGGAGAGTCGCTACACCTTC. Translated, it gives CASSLWGAGGRESRYTF.

The rearrangement uses TRBV6-5 and TRBJ2-1; 8 bases agree with TRBD1. Germline V gene data show CDR1 as MNHEY and CDR2 as SVGAGI. The CDR3 loop spans 13 amino acids. V shed 7 bases and J 9 bases; nucleotides not matched to a gene: 8. This CDR3 reads CASKGQGASEQFF. CDR3 DNA sequence: TGTGCCAGCAAGGGGCAGGGGGCGAGTGAGCAGTTCTTC.

This clone showed up just a few times. The chain couples TRBV7-8 to TRBJ2-3, with unresolved D. CDR1 and CDR2 (germline): SGHVS, FQNEAQ. The CDR3 is made up of 13 amino acids. Trimming stripped 3 bases from V and 3 bases from J, with 7 bases between. Here the CDR3 reads CASSFSRTDTQYF. The CDR3 DNA reads as TGTGCCAGCAGCTTTTCCAGAACAGATACGCAGTATTTT.

J is TRBJ2-5 and V is TRBV5-8; the D is unclear. Per germline, CDR1 SGHTS and CDR2 YDEGEE. The V and J ends lost 2 bases and 2 bases respectively, with 10 bases between them. This CDR3 spans 14 amino acids. CDR3 residues: CASSFVNTQETQYF. The CDR3 DNA is TGTGCCAGCAGCTTTGTAAACACACAAGAGACCCAGTACTTC.

This clone has a single count. This chain's CDR3 is CASSLSGDYEQYF. Here the CDR3 DNA reads TGTGCCAGCAGCTTGAGCGGAGATTACGAGCAGTACTTC. The chain carries TRBV7-9 and TRBJ2-7, with D perhaps TRBD2 (5 bases). Germline V gene lookup returns CDR1 SEHNR and CDR2 FQNEAQ (reference sequence). The V gene lost 3 bases and the J gene lost 4 bases, with 10 bases spanning the gap. The CDR3 extends over 13 amino acids.

The chain carries TRBV7-9 and TRBJ2-1; 9 nucleotides line up with TRBD1. Per the germline V gene, CDR1 is SEHNR and CDR2 is FQNEAQ (reference sequence). This CDR3 spans 14 amino acids. J gave up 7 bases and V 5 bases, and 6 bases lay outside the gene matches. The CDR3 DNA reads TGTGCCAGCAGCCCTTTCGGGACAGGGAATGAGCAGTTCTTC. Translation: CASSPFGTGNEQFF.

The chain carries TRBV23-1 and TRBJ2-5; a possible D gene is TRBD1 (6 bases). Judging by the DNA end, TRBJ2-7 fits better; the J call may be wrong. TRBV23-1 is an ORF, with its function uncertain. The length of the CDR3 is 14 residues. The CDR3 region has the DNA TGCGCCAGCAGTCAAGGGGACACAACCTACGAGCAGTACTTC. It codes for CASSQGDTTYEQYF.

The gene calls are TRBV9 and TRBJ1-2, with a tentative D call TRBD1 (5 bases). The CDR3 sequence is 13 residues long. Between the trimmed V and J ends, which lost 0 bases and 2 bases, there was a span of 5 bases. In germline, CDR1 is SGDLS, CDR2 YYNGEE. The CDR3 coding sequence is TGTGCCAGCAGCGTAGGACAGAACTATGGCTACACCTTC. Translated, it gives CASSVGQNYGYTF.

This clone was picked up one time. The rearrangement links TRBV27 to TRBJ2-5; no reliable D call. The germline V gene encodes CDR1 MNHEY and CDR2 SMNVEV (reference sequence). The CDR3 has 13 residues. V lost 1 base, J lost 3 bases, and 6 bases lay in between. The CDR3: CASSLLREETQYF. The CDR3 nucleotides read TGTGCCAGCAGTTTATTACGGGAAGAGACCCAGTACTTC.

Remarks on this clone: At the DNA level, this CDR3 is encoded by other sequences in the same sample as well. The CDR3 DNA reads TGTGCCAGCAGCTTAGCACCCCCGCCACAGGGAGGCTACACCTTC. It is translated as CASSLAPPPQGGYTF. This chain joins TRBV7-8 and TRBJ1-2; possible D gene TRBD1, 6 bases. The CDR3 loop spans 15 amino acids. With 0 bases removed from V and 8 bases from J, the gap between germline ends came to 16 bases. Per the germline V gene, CDR1 is SGHVS and CDR2 is FQNEAQ.

A single count supports this clone. The J gene is TRBJ2-7, the V gene TRBV6-4; 7 nucleotides match TRBD1. CDR3 size: 15 residues. J was trimmed by 3 bases and V by 6 bases; bases with no gene match: 11. Germline V gene sequence: CDR1 MRHNA, CDR2 SNTAGT. The CDR3 sequence: CASRQYGQDNYEQYF. The CDR3 DNA reads TGTGCCAGCAGACAGTACGGACAGGATAACTACGAGCAGTACTTC.

The V gene is TRBV7-8, the J gene TRBJ2-3, with 7 bases aligning to TRBD2. With V trimmed by 5 bases and J by 0 bases, 8 bases remained unmatched. The CDR3 loop spans 16 amino acids. Looked up from germline, CDR1 is SGHVS and CDR2 is FQNEAQ. Here the CDR3 reads CASSGRDGTSTDTQYF. DNA for the CDR3: TGTGCCAGCAGCGGGAGGGACGGTACTAGCACAGATACGCAGTATTTT.

This clone was seen a handful of times. The CDR3 DNA is TGTGCCAGTAGTATGACAGGGCGAGTAGCTTTCTTT. Its translation is CASSMTGRVAFF. The genes are TRBV19 and TRBJ1-1; 7 bases map to TRBD1. CDR3 size: 12 residues. The junction had 5 bases not matched to a gene; V was cut back by 3 bases and J by 10 bases. Germline V gene lookup returns CDR1 LNHDA and CDR2 SQIVND (reference sequence).

This clone was counted only a few times. CDR3 nucleotide sequence: TGTGCCACCCGGAGCCAAGAGACCCAGTACTTC. Translation: CATRSQETQYF. V and J are TRBV6-1 and TRBJ2-5, with D uncertain. The CDR3 has 11 residues. CDR1 and CDR2 from the germline V gene are MNHNS and SASEGT. V dropped 10 bases and J dropped 1 base, with 7 bases sitting between them.

The chain couples TRBV5-1 to TRBJ1-4, with a tentative D call TRBD1 (5 bases). The ends were cut back, 4 bases at V and 2 bases at J, with 12 bases in the middle. The germline gives CDR1 SGHRS, CDR2 YFSETQ. The CDR3 totals 15 residues. The CDR3 DNA is TGCGCCAGCAGCCAGGAGGGGATGACTAATGAAAAACTGTTTTTT. Translating it yields CASSQEGMTNEKLFF.

V and J are TRBV5-1 and TRBJ2-5; 8 positions agree with TRBD1. The better agreement between TRBJ2-7 and the DNA end casts doubt on the J call. The germline V gene has CDR1 SGHRS and CDR2 YFSETQ. The CDR3 is 16 amino acids. The chain's CDR3 is CASSFNPGQVDNEQYF. The CDR3 DNA is TGCGCCAGCAGCTTCAATCCGGGACAGGTGGACAACGAGCAGTACTTC.

The rearrangement uses TRBV4-2 and TRBJ2-1; 10 nucleotides agree with TRBD2. With 0 bases clipped from V and 2 bases from J, the junction kept 1 base outside the gene matches. Germline V gene lookup returns CDR1 LGHNA and CDR2 YNFKEQ. The CDR3 totals 16 residues. CDR3 DNA: TGTGCCAGCAGCCAAGACGGGACTAGCGCCTACAATGAGCAGTTCTTC. Translating gives CASSQDGTSAYNEQFF.

The gene calls are TRBV19 and TRBJ1-5; D ambiguous. Germline CDR1 LNHDA, CDR2 SQIVND (reference sequence). This CDR3 has 15 amino acids. The V and J ends lost 8 bases and 0 bases respectively, with 14 bases between them. CDR3 loop: CASRYLFNSNQPQHF. The CDR3 DNA follows: TGTGCCAGTCGATACTTATTCAATAGCAATCAGCCCCAGCATTTT.

V gene TRBV19 combines with J gene TRBJ2-7, with TRBD1 as a possible D gene (6 bases). This CDR3 is 14 amino acids long. The V end was cut by 2 bases, the J end by 1 base, with 9 bases between. Germline CDR1 and CDR2: LNHDA and SQIVND (reference sequence). Here the CDR3 reads CASSIQGTSYEQYF. CDR3 bases: TGTGCCAGTAGTATACAGGGGACATCCTACGAGCAGTACTTC. The whole variable domain, filled in from reference TRBV19 and TRBJ2-7, reads DGGITQSPKYLFRKEGQNVTLSCEQNLNHDAMYWYRQDPGQGLRLIYYSQIVNDFQKGDIAEGYSVSREKKESFPLTVTSAQKNPTAFYLCASSIQGTSYEQYFGPGTRLTVT.

This chain joins TRBV15 and TRBJ2-7, with D maybe TRBD2 (5 bases). The CDR3 runs 20 residues. The ends were cut back, 0 bases at V and 2 bases at J, with 26 bases in the middle. Germline CDR1 reads LNHNV; CDR2 reads YYDKDF (reference sequence). The DNA of the CDR3 is TGTGCCACCAGCAGAGAAGGAGTGATGAGCGCCGAACTAGGAGCCTACGAGCAGTACTTC. As protein: CATSREGVMSAELGAYEQYF.

The rearrangement joins TRBV20-1 to TRBJ2-7; 7 bases align to TRBD1. CDR3 length: 11 residues. V was pared by 6 bases and J by 3 bases, with 2 bases of the junction left unmatched. CDR1 DFQATT and CDR2 SNEGSKA come from the germline V gene (reference sequence). CDR3 amino acids: CSADRVYEQYF. The CDR3 DNA reads as TGCAGTGCCGACAGGGTCTACGAGCAGTACTTC.

The gene calls are TRBV28 and TRBJ1-5; a weak D match, TRBD1 (6 bases). Germline CDR1 MDHEN, CDR2 SYDVKM. V was clipped by 3 bases and J by 7 bases, with 16 bases between them. The CDR3 is 15 residues long. The CDR3 DNA follows: TGTGCCAGCAGTTTCTCATCGGGGGGCGTACAGCCCCAGCATTTT. Encoded protein: CASSFSSGGVQPQHF.

This clone appeared once. The rearrangement links TRBV18 to TRBJ2-7; the D gene is possibly TRBD2 (6 bases). Germline V gives CDR1 KGHSH, CDR2 LQKENI. CDR3 size: 18 residues. The V and J ends lost 6 bases and 4 bases respectively, with 28 bases between them. The DNA for the CDR3 is TGTGCCAGCTCCGAACCAGGTAGGGGACTCCCCCGGGGGTACGAGCAGTACTTC. Protein sequence: CASSEPGRGLPRGYEQYF.

This chain uses TRBV7-9 with TRBJ1-4; D not resolved. CDR1 and CDR2 from the germline V gene are SEHNR and FQNEAQ (reference sequence). Trimming took 1 base from V and 0 from J, leaving 9 bases between them. The CDR3 has 16 residues. For the CDR3, the DNA is TGTGCCAGCAGCTTAGTTTCCGGTGCAACTAATGAAAAACTGTTTTTT. Translating gives CASSLVSGATNEKLFF.

This chain connects TRBV5-4 to TRBJ2-7, with D perhaps TRBD1 (6 bases). From germline, CDR1 is SGHNT and CDR2 YYREEE (reference sequence). V was shortened by 6 bases and J by 0 bases, with 10 bases between the two germline ends. The CDR3 contains 13 residues. CDR3 in DNA: TGTGCCAGCATGGGGGCCGACTCCTACGAGCAGTACTTC. It translates to CASMGADSYEQYF.